These 26 T cell receptor beta chains came from one sample sequenced in a study of chemoradiotherapy in HPV16-positive cancers. Profiled with immunoSEQ multiplex PCR; TCRdb holds only in-frame clones, not every one. The sample lists around 9,800 clones; around 70% were seen once. This specimen was collected from a patient who underwent chemoradiotherapy. These receptor sequences come from a human donor with HPV-associated anogenital cancer.

This clone was picked up a small number of times. The CDR3 loop reads CASPLMSEAFF. CDR3 coding DNA: TGTGCCAGCCCCCTGATGAGTGAAGCTTTCTTT. The chain employs TRBV6-1 and TRBJ1-1; D gene unclear. Germline V lookup: CDR1 MNHNS, CDR2 SASEGT. The CDR3 runs 11 residues. V was trimmed by 8 bases and J by 7 bases, leaving 11 bases between them.

This chain joins TRBV19 and TRBJ1-2; unclear D gene. This CDR3 has 14 amino acids. V was trimmed by 3 bases and J by 4 bases, leaving 12 bases between them. The germline CDR1 and CDR2 sequences are LNHDA and SQIVND (reference sequence). The DNA for the CDR3 is TGTGCCAGTAGTATTAGTCGGGGTTCCTATGGCTACACCTTC. It codes for CASSISRGSYGYTF.

This clone has more than one count but fewer than ten. This rearrangement joins TRBV5-1 to TRBJ2-2; 8 bases fit TRBD2. This CDR3 region has 15 residues. Germline V lookup: CDR1 SGHRS, CDR2 YFSETQ. J was trimmed by 4 bases and V by 1 base; bases with no gene match: 3. CDR3: CASSLPGTSTGELFF. The CDR3 DNA reads as TGCGCCAGCAGCTTGCCAGGGACTAGCACCGGGGAGCTGTTTTTT. Supplemented by reference TRBV5-1 and TRBJ2-2, the full variable domain reads KAGVTQTPRYLIKTRGQQVTLSCSPISGHRSVSWYQQTPGQGLQFLFEYFSETQRNKGNFPGRFSGRQFSNSRSEMNVSTLELGDSALYLCASSLPGTSTGELFFGEGSRLTVL.

The CDR3 nucleotides are TGTGCCAGCAGCGTACAGGGGCGCCCTAATGAAAAACTGTTTTTT. Its translation: CASSVQGRPNEKLFF. The genes are TRBV7-8 and TRBJ1-4, with TRBD1 matching 7 bases. Per the germline V gene, CDR1 is SGHVS and CDR2 is FQNEAQ. The CDR3 covers 15 residues. V trimming: 5 bases; J trimming: 3 bases; junction bases outside the gene matches: 6.

A single count supports this clone. The chain joins TRBV6-1 to TRBJ1-2; 10 bases agree with TRBD1. This CDR3 is built from 14 residues. The V segment lost 2 bases and the J segment 4 bases; nucleotides outside the gene matches: 1. Germline V lookup: CDR1 MNHNS, CDR2 SASEGT. This chain's CDR3 is CASSERTGGYGYTF. The CDR3 DNA follows: TGTGCCAGCAGTGAAAGGACAGGGGGCTATGGCTACACCTTC.

V gene TRBV5-1 combines with J gene TRBJ2-1, with 11 bases identical to TRBD2. CDR3 size: 12 residues. J was trimmed by 15 bases and V by 4 bases; bases with no gene match: 6. Germline V CDR1 and CDR2: SGHRS, YFSETQ. Here the CDR3 reads CASSQTSGASFF. The CDR3 DNA follows: TGCGCCAGCAGCCAGACTAGCGGGGCCTCGTTCTTC.

Here the CDR3 DNA reads TGTGCCAGCAGCGAAGGTACATATACGCAGTATTTT. This translates into CASSEGTYTQYF. The rearrangement joins TRBV7-6 to TRBJ2-3; no clear D. Per germline, CDR1 SGHVS and CDR2 FNYEAQ. This CDR3 is 12 amino acids long. Trimming took 5 bases from V and 7 from J, leaving 10 bases between them.

This chain links TRBV4-1 with TRBJ2-7; no reliable D call. CDR3 length equals 14 residues. Germline CDR1 reads MGHRA; CDR2 reads YSYEKL. Trimming took 0 bases from V and 2 from J, leaving 8 bases between them. CDR3 DNA: TGCGCCAGCAGCCAAGATGGCCTCGCCTACGAGCAGTACTTC. Residues: CASSQDGLAYEQYF.

The V call is TRBV18, the J call TRBJ2-1; D is possibly TRBD1 or TRBD2 (5 bases each). The CDR3 spans 16 residues. Germline-derived CDR1 and CDR2 are KGHSH and LQKENI. V lost 0 bases and J 0 bases, leaving 9 bases between the germline ends. The CDR3 nucleotides are TGTGCCAGCTCACCACCTGGGGGAAGCTCCTACAATGAGCAGTTCTTC. As protein: CASSPPGGSSYNEQFF.

The chain carries TRBV5-4 and TRBJ1-1; unclear D gene. The germline CDR1 and CDR2 sequences are SGHNT and YYREEE (reference sequence). Trimming pared 6 bases from V and 0 bases from J, leaving 9 bases between. CDR3 length: 13 amino acids. CDR3 in amino acids: CASKEQMNTEAFF. CDR3 nucleotides: TGTGCCAGCAAAGAGCAAATGAACACTGAAGCTTTCTTT.

This sequence joins TRBV19 and TRBJ2-2; 11 bases line up with TRBD1. The CDR3 spans 20 residues. V was pared by 6 bases and J by 1 base, with 16 bases of the junction left unmatched. Germline V gives CDR1 LNHDA, CDR2 SQIVND (reference sequence). The CDR3 DNA is TGTGCCAGTAGGACGGCGGGGACAGGGGGACCACAACAGAACACCGGGGAGCTGTTTTTT. Its protein is CASRTAGTGGPQQNTGELFF.

The chain combines TRBV18 with TRBJ2-7; D unresolved. CDR3 length: 12 amino acids. V gave up 2 bases and J gave up 2 bases, with 4 bases separating them. Germline CDR1 KGHSH, CDR2 LQKENI. The CDR3 loop reads CASSPGTYEQYV. In nucleotides, the CDR3 is TGTGCCAGCTCACCAGGGACCTACGAGCAGTACGTC.

The rearrangement joins TRBV5-6 to TRBJ1-4; possible D gene TRBD1, 6 bases. The length of the CDR3 is 17 residues. CDR1 and CDR2 from the germline V gene are SGHDT and YYEEEE. The V end was cut by 4 bases, the J end by 5 bases, with 21 bases between. As DNA, the CDR3 is TGTGCCAGCAGCAGGGGGGAAATAGGACGGACAAATGAAAAACTGTTTTTT. Translation gives CASSRGEIGRTNEKLFF. The entire variable domain, with the rest obtained from reference TRBV5-6 and TRBJ1-4, is as follows: DAGVTQSPTHLIKTRGQQVTLRCSPKSGHDTVSWYQQALGQGPQFIFQYYEEEERQRGNFPDRFSGHQFPNYSSELNVNALLLGDSALYLCASSRGEIGRTNEKLFFGSGTQLSVL.

This chain connects TRBV2 to TRBJ1-4; 9 positions agree with TRBD1. This CDR3 has 15 residues. Trimming removed 5 bases from V and 7 bases from J; junction bases left unmatched: 8. Germline V gives CDR1 SNHLY, CDR2 FYNNEI. The CDR3 DNA sequence: TGTGCCAGCAGTTTTCCGGACAGGGGAGGTGAAAAACTGTTTTTT. It specifies CASSFPDRGGEKLFF. Complete variable domain (other parts from reference TRBV2 and TRBJ1-4): EPEVTQTPSHQVTQMGQEVILRCVPISNHLYFYWYRQILGQKVEFLVSFYNNEISEKSEIFDDQFSVERPDGSNFTLKIRSTKLEDSAMYFCASSFPDRGGEKLFFGSGTQLSVL.

This rearrangement joins TRBV4-1 to TRBJ1-6, with 7 bases fitting TRBD1. With V trimmed by 0 bases and J by 7 bases, 9 bases remained unmatched. Per germline, CDR1 MGHRA and CDR2 YSYEKL. This CDR3 comprises 17 residues. DNA of the CDR3: TGCGCCAGCAGCCAAGAAGGAACAGGGGCGGGCAATTCACCCCTCCACTTT. Translation gives CASSQEGTGAGNSPLHF.

The chain uses TRBV19 and TRBJ1-1; no reliable D call. V was clipped by 3 bases and J by 0 bases, with 5 bases between them. This CDR3 has 13 amino acids. The germline V gene encodes CDR1 LNHDA and CDR2 SQIVND (reference sequence). CDR3 nucleotides: TGTGCCAGTAGTATCTCAATGAACACTGAAGCTTTCTTT. Amino acids: CASSISMNTEAFF.

This clone was observed a few times. This chain uses TRBV27 with TRBJ1-6; 8 bases are shared with TRBD1. Germline loops: CDR1 MNHEY, CDR2 SMNVEV (reference sequence). Trimming at V came to 5 bases and at J to 10 bases, leaving 13 bases not matched to a gene. CDR3 length: 16 amino acids. CDR3 nucleotide sequence: TGTGCCAGCAGTACCCCCGGACAGGGATCGGCCTCACCCCTCCACTTT. This gives the protein CASSTPGQGSASPLHF.

The table lists this clone with a count of one. The chain is built from TRBV10-3 and TRBJ1-3, with D tentatively TRBD1 (5 bases). Looked up from germline, CDR1 is ENHRY and CDR2 is SYGVKD. The CDR3 totals 15 residues. V was trimmed by 6 bases and J by 0 bases, leaving 12 bases between them. The CDR3 is CAIRGDSGSGNTIYF. The CDR3 DNA sequence: TGTGCCATCAGGGGGGACTCCGGCTCTGGAAACACCATATATTTT.

The chain couples TRBV5-1 to TRBJ2-2; possibly TRBD1 or TRBD2 for D (5 bases each). V was cut by 0 bases and J by 5 bases, with 11 bases left in between. Germline values: CDR1 SGHRS, CDR2 YFSETQ. CDR3 length equals 15 residues. DNA of the CDR3: TGCGCCAGCAGCTTGGAATCCAGGGAGACCGGGGAGCTGTTTTTT. Protein product: CASSLESRETGELFF. Using reference TRBV5-1 and TRBJ2-2 for the parts outside the CDR3, the full variable domain is KAGVTQTPRYLIKTRGQQVTLSCSPISGHRSVSWYQQTPGQGLQFLFEYFSETQRNKGNFPGRFSGRQFSNSRSEMNVSTLELGDSALYLCASSLESRETGELFFGEGSRLTVL.

A remark on this clone: Mismatch with germline at one junction end may stem from a read error. The rearrangement links TRBV6-1 to TRBJ2-1, with 9 bases fitting TRBD2. CDR3 size: 15 residues. The germline V gene has CDR1 MNHNS and CDR2 SASEGT. The CDR3 coding sequence is TGTGCCAGCAGTAAAGCGGGAGGAGCCTACAATGAGCAGTTCTTC. It yields the protein CASSKAGGAYNEQFF.

Only one count was recorded for this clone. The V gene is TRBV7-9, the J gene TRBJ1-2, with D perhaps TRBD1 (6 bases). V gave up 2 bases and J gave up 5 bases, with 12 bases separating them. The CDR3 covers 14 residues. Germline V lookup: CDR1 SEHNR, CDR2 FQNEAQ (reference sequence). The CDR3 loop reads CASSLQQGGYGYTF. CDR3 bases: TGTGCCAGCAGCTTACAGCAAGGGGGTTATGGCTACACCTTC.

V gene TRBV28 combines with J gene TRBJ2-3, with 9 nucleotides matching TRBD2. J lost 2 bases, V lost 5 bases, and 17 bases had no gene match. CDR1 is MDHEN and CDR2 is SYDVKM in the germline V gene. The CDR3 consists of 19 residues. The CDR3 coding sequence is TGTGCCAGCAGTGCCCCCGGCCAGCGGGGGGCGCAGCCCACAGATACGCAGTATTTT. Encoded protein: CASSAPGQRGAQPTDTQYF.

The chain couples TRBV10-3 to TRBJ2-2, with unresolved D. The CDR3 has 14 residues. CDR1 and CDR2 from the germline V gene are ENHRY and SYGVKD. The ends were cut back, 2 bases at V and 2 bases at J, with 6 bases in the middle. CDR3 DNA sequence: TGTGCCATCAGTGAGCTCAGCAACACCGGGGAGCTGTTTTTT. Amino acid sequence: CAISELSNTGELFF.

The V and J genes are TRBV9 and TRBJ1-4; D is unresolved. The CDR3 consists of 15 residues. Germline CDR1 reads SGDLS; CDR2 reads YYNGEE. The V end was cut by 0 bases, the J end by 0 bases, with 6 bases between. The CDR3 sequence is CASSVGGPTNEKLFF. CDR3 DNA: TGTGCCAGCAGCGTAGGGGGTCCAACTAATGAAAAACTGTTTTTT.

The chain joins TRBV5-6 to TRBJ1-4, with no clear D. The CDR3 runs to 14 residues. V was pared by 4 bases and J by 6 bases, with 13 bases between. CDR1 SGHDT and CDR2 YYEEEE come from the germline V gene. The DNA of the CDR3 is TGTGCCAGCAGCGAGACATGGGCCGATGAAAAACTGTTTTTT. It translates to CASSETWADEKLFF.

In its sample, this clone is medium-sized. V and J are TRBV5-4 and TRBJ2-7; no clear D gene. CDR3 size: 15 residues. V lost 0 bases, J lost 1 base, and 11 bases lay in between. Germline CDR1 and CDR2: SGHNT and YYREEE (reference sequence). Here the CDR3 reads CASSLGRSGSYEQYV. CDR3 coding DNA: TGTGCCAGCAGCTTGGGGCGATCAGGATCCTACGAGCAGTACGTC.